Below, 5 T cell receptor beta chains from the same sample are listed, as sequenced in a study of PD-1 blockade in mismatch repair-deficient tumors. Assay used: immunoSEQ multiplex PCR; TCRdb lists only in-frame clones, some missing. The repertoire holds roughly 70,000 clones, around four fifths seen once, with roughly 5% in the top ten. The input for sequencing was peripheral blood, taken 2 weeks after starting pembrolizumab. All receptors derive from an adult with mismatch repair-deficient cancer.

The chain uses TRBV19 and TRBJ1-4; D call uncertain. V dropped 1 base and J dropped 6 bases, with 12 bases sitting between them. Germline V gene data show CDR1 as LNHDA and CDR2 as SQIVND (reference sequence). There are 15 residues in the CDR3. DNA for the CDR3: TGTGCCAGTAGTATAGCGGAAGGAATTGATGAAAAACTGTTTTTT. Residues: CASSIAEGIDEKLFF. Full variable domain (remainder filled in from reference TRBV19 and TRBJ1-4): DGGITQSPKYLFRKEGQNVTLSCEQNLNHDAMYWYRQDPGQGLRLIYYSQIVNDFQKGDIAEGYSVSREKKESFPLTVTSAQKNPTAFYLCASSIAEGIDEKLFFGSGTQLSVL.

The chain links TRBV29-1 to TRBJ2-1; TRBD1 is a possible D gene (5 bases). Between the trimmed V and J ends, which lost 4 bases and 9 bases, there was a span of 10 bases. Germline lookup yields CDR1 SQVTM and CDR2 ANQGSEA. The CDR3 sequence is 11 residues long. CDR3 sequence: CSVGPRAEQFF. In nucleotides, the CDR3 is TGCAGCGTTGGTCCCAGGGCTGAGCAGTTCTTC.

The chain is built from TRBV28 and TRBJ1-1, with 7 bases that match TRBD1. This CDR3 contains 17 residues. Looked up from germline, CDR1 is MDHEN and CDR2 is SYDVKM. The junction had 10 bases not matched to a gene; V was cut back by 2 bases and J by 1 base. The CDR3 spells CASSLGGGWGGNTEAFF. CDR3 coding DNA: TGTGCCAGCAGTTTAGGAGGGGGCTGGGGTGGGAACACTGAAGCTTTCTTT.

CDR3 bases: TGCGCCAGCAGCTTGGGGGAGGGGGCTGGAGGTGAGCAGTTCTTC. Translating gives CASSLGEGAGGEQFF. The V and J genes are TRBV5-1 and TRBJ2-1; the D gene could be TRBD1 or TRBD2 (7 bases each). V was trimmed by 0 bases and J by 9 bases, leaving 16 bases between them. The length of the CDR3 is 15 residues. Germline lookup yields CDR1 SGHRS and CDR2 YFSETQ. The complete variable domain, with remaining parts taken from reference TRBV5-1 and TRBJ2-1, reads KAGVTQTPRYLIKTRGQQVTLSCSPISGHRSVSWYQQTPGQGLQFLFEYFSETQRNKGNFPGRFSGRQFSNSRSEMNVSTLELGDSALYLCASSLGEGAGGEQFFGPGTRLTVL.

This chain links TRBV18 with TRBJ2-5, with 8 bases lining up with TRBD2. The CDR3 is 13 amino acids. Germline V CDR1 and CDR2: KGHSH, LQKENI. V trimming: 3 bases; J trimming: 3 bases; junction bases outside the gene matches: 0. The CDR3 region has the DNA TGTGCCAGCTCACCGGGACTAGAAGAGACCCAGTACTTC. Amino acids: CASSPGLEETQYF.